The present T cell receptor beta chain was sequenced within a study of preoperative IRX-2 immunotherapy in early breast cancer. The CDR3 is 12 amino acids. Germline V gives CDR1 KGHSY, CDR2 FQNENV. The treatment: preoperative locoregional IRX-2 cytokine immunotherapy. Sequenced by immunoSEQ multiplex PCR; TCRdb stores in-frame clones only, minus some. The repertoire consists of more than 25,000 clones, with roughly four fifths occurring once and the leading ten covering 1% to 1.5%. The material was lymph node tissue, obtained after IRX-2 immunotherapy. The TCR was taken from a human donor with breast cancer. The chain recombines TRBV16 with TRBJ2-2; D call uncertain. In nucleotides, the CDR3 is TGTGCTAGTGGTTTGCCTCCCGGGGAGCTGTTTTTT. Its protein product is CASGLPPGELFF.